Included here is one T cell receptor beta chain sequence, with context. A read error may be the cause here, since a much bigger clone is one base away. These data originate in a study of CD8+CD57+ T cells in acquired aplastic anemia. V was pared by 4 bases and J by 5 bases, with 16 bases between. CDR1 and CDR2 (germline): SGHDT, YYEEEE. There are 15 residues in the CDR3. Genomic DNA constituted the template upon which TCR beta VDJ and CDR3 profiling was performed. TCRdb analysed the reads with MiXCR anew, one entry per CDR3 protein. Among some 150,000 distinct CDR3 sequences, around 48% were seen once, and the ten largest hold around 1.1%. Before being chosen for sequencing, patients had shown CD8+CD57+ cell expansion by flow cytometry. Patients had undergone no therapy by the time their blood was sampled.

This clonotype was sampled from a human donor with aplastic anemia. Input material: sorted CD4+, CD8+, or CD8+CD57+ T cells (not recorded which) from PBMCs. The chain uses TRBV5-6 and TRBJ2-1; D uncertain. CDR3 coding DNA: TGTGCCAGCAGCCCCACCCCGCTTAGGGACAATGAGCAGTTCTTC. It is translated as CASSPTPLRDNEQFF.